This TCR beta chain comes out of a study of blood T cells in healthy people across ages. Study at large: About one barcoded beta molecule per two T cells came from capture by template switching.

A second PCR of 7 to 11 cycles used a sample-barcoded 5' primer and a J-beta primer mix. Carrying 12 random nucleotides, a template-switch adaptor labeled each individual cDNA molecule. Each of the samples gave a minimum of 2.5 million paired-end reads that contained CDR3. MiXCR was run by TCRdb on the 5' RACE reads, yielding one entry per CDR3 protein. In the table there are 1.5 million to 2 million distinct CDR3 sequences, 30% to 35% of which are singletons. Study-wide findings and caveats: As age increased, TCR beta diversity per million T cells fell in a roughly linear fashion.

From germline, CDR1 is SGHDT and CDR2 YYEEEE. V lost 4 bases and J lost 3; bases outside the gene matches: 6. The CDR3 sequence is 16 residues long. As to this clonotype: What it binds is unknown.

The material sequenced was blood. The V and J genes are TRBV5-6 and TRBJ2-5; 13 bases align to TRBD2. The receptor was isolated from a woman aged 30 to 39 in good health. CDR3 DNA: TGTGCCAGCAGCCGCGGACTAGCGGGGGACAAAGAGACCCAGTACTTC. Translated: CASSRGLAGDKETQYF.